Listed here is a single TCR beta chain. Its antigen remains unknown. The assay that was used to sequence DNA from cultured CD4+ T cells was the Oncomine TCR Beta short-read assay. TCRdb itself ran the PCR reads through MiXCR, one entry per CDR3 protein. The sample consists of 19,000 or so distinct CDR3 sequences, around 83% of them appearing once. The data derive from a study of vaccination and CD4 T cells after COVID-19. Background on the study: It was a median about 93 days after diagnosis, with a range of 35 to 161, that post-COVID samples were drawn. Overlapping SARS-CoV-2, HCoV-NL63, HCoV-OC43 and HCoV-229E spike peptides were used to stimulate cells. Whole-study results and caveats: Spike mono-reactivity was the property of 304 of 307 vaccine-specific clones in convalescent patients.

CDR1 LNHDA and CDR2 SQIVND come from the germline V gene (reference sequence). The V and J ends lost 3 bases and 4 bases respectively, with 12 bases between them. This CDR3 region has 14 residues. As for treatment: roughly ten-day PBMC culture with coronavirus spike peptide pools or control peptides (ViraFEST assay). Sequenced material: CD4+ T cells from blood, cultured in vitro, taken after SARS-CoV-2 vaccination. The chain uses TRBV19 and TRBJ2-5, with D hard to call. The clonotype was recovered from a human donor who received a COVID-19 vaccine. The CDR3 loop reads CASSIASTLETQYF. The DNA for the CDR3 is TGTGCCAGTAGTATCGCATCGACTTTAGAGACCCAGTACTTC.